This T cell receptor beta chain was identified in a study of tumor T cells in aggressive B-cell lymphoma. CDR1 is MNHNY, CDR2 SVGAGI, per germline (reference sequence). The ends lost 4 bases at V and 5 bases at J; junction bases unmatched: 6. The CDR3 loop spans 15 amino acids. Here immunoSEQ multiplex PCR was the method, and the copy in TCRdb shows in-frame clones only, minus some. There are 6,000 or so clones in the sample; 70% to 80% occur only once, and approximately 7.4% lies in the top ten. The sequencing sample was made of tumor tissue. This chain links TRBV6-6 with TRBJ2-7; TRBD2 agrees at 12 bases. This receptor was identified in an adult with diffuse large B cell lymphoma. The CDR3 loop is CASSLTSGSLHEQYF. CDR3 in DNA: TGTGCCAGCAGTTTGACTAGCGGGAGTCTTCACGAGCAGTACTTC.